This TCR beta chain was captured in a study of CD8+CD57+ T cells in acquired aplastic anemia. The overall study: On average, sorted CD4+ and CD8+ cells gave roughly 3 ug of DNA. CD4+ reads averaged about 11 million in healthy donors. The study's findings and limits: Patients were compared with controls for CD8+ Simpson's diversity, and no significant difference emerged. Found in both controls and patients were 25 to 35 CD8+ CDR3 sequences.

CDR1 SGHTA and CDR2 FQGTGA come from the germline V gene. The CDR3 covers 14 residues. To note about this clonotype: Its antigen is as yet unknown. A read error may produce the germline difference seen at one junction end.

Genomic DNA constituted the template upon which TCR beta VDJ and CDR3 profiling was performed. Via MiXCR, TCRdb re-called the reads, giving one row per CDR3 protein. The sample records approximately 380,000 distinct CDR3 sequences, 55% to 70% being singletons. The chain links TRBV7-3 to TRBJ1-1, with D possibly TRBD1 on 5 matching bases. Sequencing was performed on sorted CD4+, CD8+, or CD8+CD57+ T cells (not recorded which) from PBMCs. The TCR was taken from a human donor in good health, serving as a control. CDR3 sequence reads: CASRDKVGLPEACF. The DNA for the CDR3 is TGTGCCAGCAGGGACAAAGTGGGACTACCAGAAGCTTGCTTT.